Listed below are T cell receptor beta chains from one sample, sequenced in a study of shared clonotypes between healthy human individuals. TCRdb's table, derived via immunoSEQ multiplex PCR, lists solely in-frame clones and lacks some. Of 1.5 million to 2.5 million clones listed, roughly 94% were seen once; the top ten hold 1.2%. Sequencing was carried out using naive CD8+ T cells sorted from blood. The receptors were sampled from a man aged 18-30 years in good health. Both conserved end residues are part of each CDR3. The D gene is left open where the match is weak. Only part of the rows carry a size: once, few, many, or a class if the clone is expanded.

clone_size	d_call	v_call	j_call	cdr3_nt	cdr3_aa
.	.	TRBV11-2	TRBJ2-2	TGTGCCACGGGAGTAGCCGGGGAGCTGTTTTTT	CATGVAGELFF
.	TRBD1	TRBV29-1	TRBJ1-4	TGCAGCGTTGGAGAGCAGGGGGGGCAACTGTTTTTT	CSVGEQGGQLFF
.	TRBD2	TRBV25-1	TRBJ2-2	TGTGCCAGCAGTGAAAGGGCAGCGGGAATCGCCGGGGAGCTGTTTTTT	CASSERAAGIAGELFF
.	TRBD2	TRBV30	TRBJ2-2	TGTGCCTTACGACGTTTAGCGGGGGATACCGGGGAGCTGTTTTTT	CALRRLAGDTGELFF
.	TRBD1	TRBV5-4	TRBJ1-1	TGTGCCAGCACCCCACAGGGGGCGAACACTGAAGCTTTCTTT	CASTPQGANTEAFF
.	TRBD1	TRBV4-1	TRBJ2-1	TGCGCCAGCAGCCAAGTAGGGGGACAGGGAGAGAATGAGCAGTTCTTC	CASSQVGGQGENEQFF
.	.	TRBV10-3	TRBJ2-1	TGTGCCATCAGTGAGTTGGGGGACTTAGGAGAGCAGTTCTTC	CAISELGDLGEQFF
.	.	TRBV25-1	TRBJ2-3	TGTGCCAGCAGTGAAGGGGTCACAGATACGCAGTATTTT	CASSEGVTDTQYF
.	.	TRBV18	TRBJ2-7	TGTGCCAGCTCACCAACCGACAGCACCTACGAGCAGTACTTC	CASSPTDSTYEQYF
.	.	TRBV11-2	TRBJ2-3	TGTGCCAGCAGCTTAGATTTGTTTAGTGGGGTAGACACAGATACGCAGTATTTT	CASSLDLFSGVDTDTQYF
.	TRBD2	TRBV5-6	TRBJ2-3	TGTGCCAGCAGCTTGCCTAGCGGGGGCACAGATACGCAGTATTTT	CASSLPSGGTDTQYF
few	.	TRBV9	TRBJ1-2	TGTGCCAGCAGCGTAGGGGGAAACTATGGCTACACCTTC	CASSVGGNYGYTF
once	.	TRBV7-2	TRBJ1-4	TGTGCCAGCAGCCGCGAGACAGCAACTAATGAAAAACTGTTTTTT	CASSRETATNEKLFF